These T cell receptor beta chains were read from a single sample in a study of control samples from healthy donors and cancer patients. Sequenced by immunoSEQ multiplex PCR; TCRdb stores in-frame clones only, minus some. Found here are approximately 150,000 clones, nearly 96% of them singletons; the top ten hold approximately 0.97%. The specimen sequenced was blood. The receptor set was obtained from a woman in her 30s in good health. Both conserved end residues are part of each CDR3.

>TRBV11-3|TRBJ2-5
CASSSQGLETQYF
>TRBV19|TRBJ1-1
CASTPAGGNTEAFF
>TRBV30|TRBJ2-1
CAWSVRRGRGNEQFF
>TRBV2|TRBJ2-5
CASRLTGARQETQYF
>TRBV15|TRBJ2-2
CATNFGGGNTGELFF
>TRBV24-1|TRBJ2-6
CATSDRTPSGANVLTF
>TRBV4-2|TRBJ2-1
CASSPTASSGRAYNEQFF
>TRBV30|TRBJ2-7
CAWSGPKSAYEQYF
>TRBV6-1|TRBJ1-5
CASSEGEGTLQHF
>TRBV6-6|TRBJ2-1
CASSYTEYNEQFF
>TRBV18|TRBJ2-5
CASSPPAGGLQETQYF
>TRBV19|TRBJ2-2
CASSTLAGGLAGELFF
>TRBV7-9|TRBJ1-4
CAVRGRLTNEKLFF
>TRBV3-1/TRBV3-2|TRBJ2-4
CASSLGTSGNIQYF
>TRBV3-1/TRBV3-2|TRBJ2-7
CASSNGWGSGSYEQYF
>TRBV27|TRBJ1-5
CASSFRVNQPQHF
>TRBV27|TRBJ2-5
CASSSPSASQETQYF
>TRBV7-9|TRBJ2-4
CASSFLTGKAKNIQYF
>TRBV29-1|TRBJ2-3
CSVFSDRGKTDTQYF
>TRBV10-3|TRBJ2-5
CAISGGETQYF
>TRBV2|TRBJ1-5
CASSPEWGNQPQHF
>TRBV6-5|TRBJ1-6
CASSYGTGINSPLHF
>TRBV29-1|TRBJ1-1
CSVRPGMYTEAFF
>TRBV29-1|TRBJ2-7
CSVATGTGTYEQYF
>TRBV27|TRBJ2-1
CASSRTSGVYEQFF
>TRBV2|TRBJ1-3
CASSRQGFGNTIYF
>TRBV25-1|TRBJ2-7
CASSESLAGANEQYF
>TRBV30|TRBJ2-5
CAWRNRDRGQETQYF
>TRBV5-1|TRBJ1-4
CASSLEQGVHEKLFF
>TRBV7-6|TRBJ2-2
CASSPGTGGPKTSTGELFF
>TRBV7-9|TRBJ1-1
CASSLVVTEAFF
>TRBV27|TRBJ1-5
CASSPLQEYSNQPQHF
>TRBV5-1|TRBJ1-1
CASSPKGGLGTEAFF
>TRBV10-3|TRBJ2-3
CAIKGLAGITDTQYF
>TRBV2|TRBJ1-6
CASTDPRSPLHF
>TRBV28|TRBJ2-1
CASSLLGTQIHEQFF
>TRBV10-3|TRBJ1-5
CAISDGDQPQHF